These 32 T cell receptor beta chains originate from one sample sequenced in a study of CD8 T cells in Susac syndrome. RNA totalling about 0.45 to 1 ug underwent reverse transcription with random hexamers. Using its own MiXCR run on the immunoSEQ multiplex PCR reads, TCRdb lists one record per CDR3 protein. The sample contains 300,000 or so distinct CDR3 sequences, about 90% of which appear only once. The sequenced sample consisted of CD4+ T cells from PBMCs. The receptors were sampled from a human donor with multiple sclerosis.

The chain recombines TRBV6-5 with TRBJ1-2, with TRBD1 matching over 7 bases. The CDR3 consists of 15 residues. J lost 2 bases, V lost 5 bases, and 8 bases had no gene match. The germline gives CDR1 MNHEY, CDR2 SVGAGI. This CDR3 reads CASSRQGKENYGYTF. CDR3 bases: TGTGCCAGCAGTCGACAGGGCAAGGAGAACTATGGCTACACCTTC.

The chain recombines TRBV7-9 with TRBJ1-6, with 8 bases lining up with TRBD1. The ends lost 4 bases at V and 11 bases at J; junction bases unmatched: 7. Germline lookup yields CDR1 SEHNR and CDR2 FQNEAQ (reference sequence). The CDR3 totals 14 residues. This chain's CDR3 is CASSSDRASPPLHF. CDR3 in DNA: TGTGCCAGCAGCTCGGACAGGGCTAGTCCACCCCTCCACTTT.

The genes are TRBV15 and TRBJ2-4; TRBD2 matches at 9 bases. V was pared by 3 bases and J by 0 bases, with 3 bases of the junction left unmatched. There are 16 residues in the CDR3. The germline gives CDR1 LNHNV, CDR2 YYDKDF (reference sequence). The CDR3 DNA reads TGTGCCACCAGCAGGAGAGCGGGAGGAGCCAAAAACATTCAGTACTTC. The encoded protein is CATSRRAGGAKNIQYF.

The genes are TRBV6-1 and TRBJ2-5; TRBD2 matches at 8 bases. CDR3 size: 14 residues. Germline V gives CDR1 MNHNS, CDR2 SASEGT. The V segment lost 5 bases and the J segment 4 bases; nucleotides outside the gene matches: 6. The CDR3 DNA reads TGTGCCAGCAGTAGGACTAGCTTCACAGAGACCCAGTACTTC. Amino acids: CASSRTSFTETQYF.

This sequence joins TRBV11-1 and TRBJ1-1; D uncertain. Germline V lookup: CDR1 SGHAT, CDR2 FQDESV (reference sequence). Trimming cost V 8 bases and J 11 bases, with 15 bases left between them. The CDR3 sequence is 11 residues long. Here the CDR3 reads CASGSTGNAFF. As DNA, the CDR3 is TGTGCCAGCGGATCCACCGGGAACGCTTTCTTT.

The chain employs TRBV3-1 and TRBJ1-1; D remains unclear. Germline V gene sequence: CDR1 LGHDT, CDR2 YNNKEL (reference sequence). Trimming removed 0 bases from V and 7 bases from J, with 12 bases in between. This CDR3 contains 14 residues. The CDR3 spells CASSQDTTGYEAFF. CDR3 bases: TGTGCCAGCAGCCAAGATACGACGGGATATGAAGCTTTCTTT. The whole variable domain, filled in from reference TRBV3-1 and TRBJ1-1, reads DTAVSQTPKYLVTQMGNDKSIKCEQNLGHDTMYWYKQDSKKFLKIMFSYNNKELIINETVPNRFSPKSPDKAHLNLHINSLELGDSAVYFCASSQDTTGYEAFFGQGTRLTVV.

The genes are TRBV19 and TRBJ2-5, with a weak D call TRBD1 (6 bases). V was pared by 4 bases and J by 4 bases, with 13 bases between. CDR3 length: 14 residues. CDR1 and CDR2 from the germline V gene are LNHDA and SQIVND (reference sequence). The CDR3 DNA reads as TGTGCCAGTAGTAGTGGAACAGGGACAGAGACCCAGTACTTC. Its translation: CASSSGTGTETQYF.

This chain connects TRBV18 to TRBJ1-5, with 11 nucleotides matching TRBD1. This CDR3 is built from 16 residues. The ends lost 6 bases at V and 3 bases at J; junction bases unmatched: 7. Germline assignment: CDR1 KGHSH and CDR2 LQKENI. This CDR3 reads CASSLGTGGTNQPQHF. CDR3 nucleotide sequence: TGTGCCAGCTCCCTCGGGACAGGGGGAACCAATCAGCCCCAGCATTTT.

V is TRBV6-5 and J is TRBJ1-1, with D hard to call. The V gene's germline CDR1 is MNHEY and CDR2 SVGAGI. This CDR3 is built from 14 residues. The V and J ends lost 5 bases and 0 bases respectively, with 10 bases between them. The CDR3 loop is CASSPSYMNTEAFF. CDR3 sequence (DNA): TGTGCCAGCAGTCCCTCTTACATGAACACTGAAGCTTTCTTT.

The chain is built from TRBV18 and TRBJ2-7; 7 bases fit TRBD1. Per germline, CDR1 KGHSH and CDR2 LQKENI. This CDR3 is built from 15 residues. Trimming cost V 0 bases and J 3 bases; bases outside gene matches: 5. The CDR3 nucleotides are TGTGCCAGCTCACCACCGAACAGGGGAAGCTACGAGCAGTACTTC. Translation: CASSPPNRGSYEQYF.

This chain uses TRBV6-5 with TRBJ2-3; a possible D gene is TRBD2 (5 bases). This CDR3 is built from 15 residues. Trimming cost V 0 bases and J 2 bases, with 9 bases left between them. The germline CDR1 and CDR2 sequences are MNHEY and SVGAGI. CDR3 sequence reads: CASSYSRDFTDTQYF. In DNA form, the CDR3 reads TGTGCCAGCAGTTACTCGAGGGATTTCACAGATACGCAGTATTTT.

The rearrangement links TRBV14 to TRBJ1-2; D gene ambiguous. This CDR3 spans 13 amino acids. Germline V gene data show CDR1 as SGHDN and CDR2 as FVKESK. Trimming shortened V by 1 base and J by 2 bases, and 5 bases separated the two germline ends. The CDR3 sequence: CASSQVPNYGYTF. For the CDR3, the DNA is TGTGCCAGCAGCCAAGTGCCAAACTATGGCTACACCTTC.

The chain employs TRBV4-2 and TRBJ2-2; 7 bases align to TRBD1. J lost 6 bases, V lost 8 bases, and 6 bases had no gene match. This CDR3 is built from 13 residues. Germline loops: CDR1 LGHNA, CDR2 YNFKEQ. CDR3 bases: TGTGCCAGCGGACAAAGGGGGCCCGGGGAGCTGTTTTTT. It codes for CASGQRGPGELFF.

This sequence joins TRBV2 and TRBJ1-2, with TRBD1 as a possible D gene (6 bases). The germline V gene has CDR1 SNHLY and CDR2 FYNNEI. The CDR3 sequence is 17 residues long. Trimming cost V 6 bases and J 0 bases, with 20 bases left between them. CDR3 protein: CASSARGGRTSNYGYTF. CDR3 coding DNA: TGTGCCAGCAGCGCCCGCGGGGGCCGAACATCTAACTATGGCTACACCTTC. The variable domain in full, completed from reference TRBV2 and TRBJ1-2, reads EPEVTQTPSHQVTQMGQEVILRCVPISNHLYFYWYRQILGQKVEFLVSFYNNEISEKSEIFDDQFSVERPDGSNFTLKIRSTKLEDSAMYFCASSARGGRTSNYGYTFGSGTRLTVV.

Concerning this clonotype itself: A junction boundary mismatches the germline segment, possibly from a read error. The chain employs TRBV18 and TRBJ1-5, with D possibly TRBD1 on 6 matching bases. Germline CDR1 and CDR2: KGHSH and LQKENI. The CDR3 runs 13 residues. The CDR3 region is CASSPRFGDKTVF. As DNA, the CDR3 is TGTGCCAGCTCACCCAGGTTTGGGGACAAGACGGTCTTT.

This chain connects TRBV7-9 to TRBJ2-3, with D perhaps assigned TRBD1 or TRBD2 (6 bases each). The CDR3 is 14 amino acids. V was clipped by 5 bases and J by 0 bases, with 9 bases between them. Looked up from germline, CDR1 is SEHNR and CDR2 is FQNEAQ (reference sequence). This CDR3 reads CASSHGGSTDTQYF. In DNA form, the CDR3 reads TGTGCCAGCAGCCACGGGGGCAGCACAGATACGCAGTATTTT.

The chain links TRBV6-1 to TRBJ1-5, with 7 bases matching TRBD1. The CDR3 is 15 amino acids. With V trimmed by 6 bases and J by 3 bases, 8 bases remained unmatched. Germline CDR1 and CDR2: MNHNS and SASEGT. CDR3 nucleotides: TGTGCCAGCAGCCCCGGGACAGCTTCCAATCAGCCCCAGCATTTT. Its protein is CASSPGTASNQPQHF.

The V and J genes are TRBV4-3 and TRBJ2-7; 10 nucleotides match TRBD1. With V trimmed by 4 bases and J by 5 bases, 8 bases remained unmatched. The germline V gene has CDR1 LGHNA and CDR2 YSLEER. The CDR3 is 15 amino acids. The CDR3: CASSRGTGVINEQYF. CDR3 nucleotides: TGCGCCAGCAGCCGAGGGACAGGGGTGATAAACGAGCAGTACTTC.

This chain connects TRBV5-1 to TRBJ2-7; 11 bases map to TRBD1. Germline values: CDR1 SGHRS, CDR2 YFSETQ. V trimming: 2 bases; J trimming: 6 bases; junction bases outside the gene matches: 7. The CDR3 has 15 amino acids. CDR3 nucleotide sequence: TGCGCCAGCAGCTTAGGACAGGGGGCAGCGGGCGAGCAGTACTTC. It translates to CASSLGQGAAGEQYF.

The chain combines TRBV2 with TRBJ1-4; D perhaps matches TRBD1 (5 bases). Trimming shortened V by 7 bases and J by 4 bases, and 13 bases separated the two germline ends. This CDR3 spans 14 amino acids. Germline lookup yields CDR1 SNHLY and CDR2 FYNNEI. CDR3 DNA sequence: TGTGCCAGCACCGCCCAGGGCCTTAATGAAAAACTGTTTTTT. It codes for CASTAQGLNEKLFF.

V and J are TRBV25-1 and TRBJ2-2; perhaps TRBD1 as D (6 bases). Germline-derived CDR1 and CDR2 are MGHDK and SYGVNS. This CDR3 has 16 residues. Trimming left V 7 bases short and J 1 base short, with 16 bases between. CDR3 DNA: TGTGCCAGCACTGATACCGGACAGAGGAACACCGGGGAGCTGTTTTTT. Its translation is CASTDTGQRNTGELFF.

This chain uses TRBV2 with TRBJ2-1, with D uncertain. CDR1 is SNHLY, CDR2 FYNNEI, per germline. CDR3 length: 13 residues. The V and J ends lost 8 bases and 2 bases respectively, with 10 bases between them. The CDR3 spells CASQVGPYNEQFF. The CDR3 DNA follows: TGTGCCAGCCAGGTCGGTCCCTACAATGAGCAGTTCTTC.

The V call is TRBV2, the J call TRBJ1-1; D possibly corresponds to TRBD1 (6 bases). V lost 9 bases, J lost 0 bases, and 11 bases lay in between. Germline V gives CDR1 SNHLY, CDR2 FYNNEI. This CDR3 is built from 13 residues. CDR3 DNA sequence: TGTGCCAGTTCTGGGGACATGAACACTGAAGCTTTCTTT. It codes for CASSGDMNTEAFF.

The chain combines TRBV7-3 with TRBJ2-5; perhaps TRBD2 as D (7 bases). V was trimmed by 6 bases and J by 4 bases, leaving 15 bases between them. CDR1 SGHTA and CDR2 FQGTGA come from the germline V gene. The CDR3 is 14 amino acids. The DNA for the CDR3 is TGTGCCAGCAGTCCGGCGGGGGCCGGAGAGACCCAGTACTTC. Protein product: CASSPAGAGETQYF.

The chain uses TRBV10-3 and TRBJ1-2; 7 positions match TRBD1. Looked up from germline, CDR1 is ENHRY and CDR2 is SYGVKD. There are 13 residues in the CDR3. After removal of 6 bases from V and 5 bases from J, the junction contained 6 bases not matched to a gene. In DNA form, the CDR3 reads TGTGCCATCAGAGGACAGGTTGGGTATGGCTACACCTTC. The encoded protein is CAIRGQVGYGYTF.

The chain combines TRBV23-1 with TRBJ2-3, with D possibly being TRBD1 (7 bases). TRBV23-1 belongs to the ORF category, with a function that is uncertain. This CDR3 is 17 amino acids long. V lost 0 bases, J lost 5 bases, and 18 bases lay in between. The CDR3 region has the DNA TGCGCCAGCAGTCAATCGGGGAGGAGGGGGCGGAAAGATACGCAGTATTTT. Encoded protein: CASSQSGRRGRKDTQYF.

V gene TRBV5-1 combines with J gene TRBJ1-1, with D hard to call. V was clipped by 5 bases and J by 8 bases, with 16 bases between them. The CDR3 is 13 amino acids. Germline-derived CDR1 and CDR2 are SGHRS and YFSETQ. In DNA, the CDR3 is TGCGCCAGCAGGGCGTCCGGGCTGGCCGAAGCTTTCTTT. Protein: CASRASGLAEAFF.

The V call is TRBV20-1, the J call TRBJ1-3, with no clear D. V lost 7 bases and J 0 bases, leaving 13 bases between the germline ends. The germline V gene has CDR1 DFQATT and CDR2 SNEGSKA (reference sequence). The CDR3 spans 14 residues. The CDR3 DNA reads as TGCAGTGTTCCAGGATCTCTCTCTGGAAACACCATATATTTT. Translation gives CSVPGSLSGNTIYF.

This clonotype was seen only a few times. The chain joins TRBV6-1 to TRBJ1-6; no clear D gene. V was pared by 6 bases and J by 6 bases, with 12 bases between. The CDR3 has 14 amino acids. CDR1 is MNHNS, CDR2 SASEGT, per germline. DNA for the CDR3: TGTGCCAGCAGCGAACAGTACAGTAATTCACCCCTCCACTTT. Translated, it gives CASSEQYSNSPLHF.

The chain links TRBV7-3 to TRBJ1-1; D gene ambiguous. Germline V gene data show CDR1 as SGHTA and CDR2 as FQGTGA. CDR3 size: 16 residues. Trimming cost V 1 base and J 1 base, with 13 bases left between them. CDR3 nucleotides: TGTGCCAGCAGCTTAAAGGGCCGCGGGGAGAACACTGAAGCTTTCTTT. Protein: CASSLKGRGENTEAFF.

V gene TRBV29-1 combines with J gene TRBJ1-1; D possibly corresponds to TRBD1 (5 bases). V lost 6 bases, J lost 1 base, and 9 bases lay in between. The CDR3 is 12 residues long. Germline V gene lookup returns CDR1 SQVTM and CDR2 ANQGSEA. CDR3 in amino acids: CSVAGRNTEAFF. In DNA, the CDR3 is TGCAGCGTAGCGGGGCGGAACACTGAAGCTTTCTTT.

J is TRBJ1-1 and V is TRBV10-3, with no clear D. The CDR3 extends over 14 amino acids. V dropped 5 bases and J dropped 2 bases, with 12 bases sitting between them. CDR1 and CDR2 (germline): ENHRY, SYGVKD. The DNA of the CDR3 is TGTGCCATCAGTCGCAGACAAGAAAACACTGAAGCTTTCTTT. It translates to CAISRRQENTEAFF.